This passage covers 13 T cell receptor beta chains from one sample sequenced in a study of cytomegalovirus exposure and HLA in healthy donors. Produced via immunoSEQ multiplex PCR; TCRdb's table is partial and in-frame only. The repertoire has some 160,000 clones, 88% of them found once; the top ten carry 2.5% to 3.5%. What was sequenced was PBMCs. These receptors were collected from a man aged 18 to 29 in good health and CMV-seronegative.

This chain joins TRBV10-1 and TRBJ2-3; D is unclear. Germline V gives CDR1 WNHNN, CDR2 SYGVQD (reference sequence). Trimming took off 0 bases at V and 8 bases at J, with 6 bases between the two ends. The length of the CDR3 is 12 residues. The CDR3 region has the DNA TGCGCCAGCAGTGAGTCGTCTGTTACGCAGTATTTT. It is translated as CASSESSVTQYF.

The V gene is TRBV11-3, the J gene TRBJ2-1, with a tentative D call TRBD1 (6 bases). This CDR3 region has 15 residues. Germline V gives CDR1 SGHNT, CDR2 YENEEA. V was pared by 2 bases and J by 0 bases, with 8 bases between. The CDR3 region is CASSLRGSSYNEQFF. DNA for the CDR3: TGTGCCAGCAGCTTAAGGGGGAGCTCCTACAATGAGCAGTTCTTC. The full variable domain, rest sourced from reference TRBV11-3 and TRBJ2-1, is EAGVVQSPRYKIIEKKQPVAFWCNPISGHNTLYWYLQNLGQGPELLIRYENEEAVDDSQLPKDRFSAERLKGVDSTLKIQPAELGDSAVYLCASSLRGSSYNEQFFGPGTRLTVL.

V gene TRBV7-9 combines with J gene TRBJ2-1, with 8 bases lining up with TRBD2. The germline V gene encodes CDR1 SEHNR and CDR2 FQNEAQ (reference sequence). V was clipped by 5 bases and J by 0 bases; unmatched bases: 9. This CDR3 contains 17 residues. The CDR3 protein is CASSPGGEASSYNEQFF. CDR3 DNA: TGTGCCAGCAGCCCCGGGGGGGAGGCTAGCTCCTACAATGAGCAGTTCTTC.

This clone was picked up a small number of times. The chain recombines TRBV2 with TRBJ2-7; TRBD2 is a possible D gene (6 bases). CDR3 length: 14 residues. Trimming took off 3 bases at V and 0 bases at J, with 9 bases between the two ends. CDR1 is SNHLY and CDR2 is FYNNEI in the germline V gene. This chain's CDR3 is CASSEASASYEQYV. CDR3 in DNA: TGTGCCAGCAGTGAGGCTAGCGCCTCCTACGAGCAGTACGTC.

The rearrangement links TRBV5-1 to TRBJ1-1, with 9 bases matching TRBD1. The trim removed 1 base at V and 4 bases at J, leaving 14 bases unmatched. CDR3 length: 18 amino acids. The germline CDR1 and CDR2 sequences are SGHRS and YFSETQ. CDR3 nucleotide sequence: TGCGCCAGCAGCTTGAGGCCCCCGGGACAGGGTAGTAGCACTGAAGCTTTCTTT. It specifies CASSLRPPGQGSSTEAFF. The full variable domain, rest sourced from reference TRBV5-1 and TRBJ1-1, is KAGVTQTPRYLIKTRGQQVTLSCSPISGHRSVSWYQQTPGQGLQFLFEYFSETQRNKGNFPGRFSGRQFSNSRSEMNVSTLELGDSALYLCASSLRPPGQGSSTEAFFGQGTRLTVV.

V gene TRBV6-5 combines with J gene TRBJ1-5; no clear D. Trimming shortened V by 2 bases and J by 5 bases, and 7 bases separated the two germline ends. CDR3 length equals 13 residues. CDR1 MNHEY and CDR2 SVGAGI come from the germline V gene. This CDR3 is CASSYDGYQPQHF. CDR3 sequence (DNA): TGTGCCAGCAGTTACGACGGGTATCAGCCCCAGCATTTT.

The chain is built from TRBV6-5 and TRBJ2-3, with TRBD1 identical over 7 bases. The CDR3 has 14 residues. V was pared by 6 bases and J by 1 base, with 4 bases of the junction left unmatched. Germline V gene sequence: CDR1 MNHEY, CDR2 SVGAGI. The CDR3 DNA sequence: TGTGCCAGCAGCCACGACAGGGGCACAGATACGCAGTATTTT. Amino acids: CASSHDRGTDTQYF.

This clone was picked up a small number of times. The chain couples TRBV7-8 to TRBJ1-5; D perhaps matches TRBD1 (6 bases). The CDR3 sequence is 13 residues long. V lost 4 bases and J lost 4, with 8 bases in between. Germline V gene data show CDR1 as SGHVS and CDR2 as FQNEAQ. The CDR3 DNA follows: TGTGCCAGCAGCTCGGACAGTAATCAGCCCCAGCATTTT. This codes for CASSSDSNQPQHF.

This clone was seen just once. This rearrangement joins TRBV9 to TRBJ1-1, with 12 bases fitting TRBD1. The V gene's germline CDR1 is SGDLS and CDR2 YYNGEE. The V and J ends lost 3 bases and 4 bases, in that order; junction bases with no gene match: 10. The CDR3 runs 17 residues. This CDR3 is CASSAKGTGGPGTEAFF. CDR3 DNA: TGTGCCAGCAGCGCGAAAGGGACAGGGGGCCCGGGCACTGAAGCTTTCTTT.

The chain has TRBV4-1 and TRBJ2-3; 9 bases fit TRBD2. Germline V CDR1 and CDR2: MGHRA, YSYEKL. The CDR3 runs to 17 residues. J gave up 3 bases and V 1 base, and 8 bases lay outside the gene matches. The chain's CDR3 is CASSQVRAGGHTDTQYF. CDR3 DNA: TGCGCCAGCAGCCAAGTAAGGGCGGGGGGGCATACAGATACGCAGTATTTT.

The chain uses TRBV6-6 and TRBJ1-2, with D maybe TRBD1 (6 bases). The CDR3 runs 13 residues. Germline V gene data show CDR1 as MNHNY and CDR2 as SVGAGI (reference sequence). V was cut by 7 bases and J by 6 bases, with 15 bases left in between. CDR3: CASTGGPGDGYTF. In DNA form, the CDR3 reads TGTGCCAGCACCGGGGGGCCTGGGGATGGCTACACCTTC.

The rearrangement uses TRBV27 and TRBJ2-1, with 10 bases aligning to TRBD2. Germline assignment: CDR1 MNHEY and CDR2 SMNVEV (reference sequence). This CDR3 spans 16 amino acids. The V and J ends lost 5 bases and 4 bases, in that order; junction bases with no gene match: 8. The CDR3 loop reads CASSPTSGRVYNEQFF. For the CDR3, the DNA is TGTGCCAGCAGTCCGACAAGCGGGAGGGTTTACAATGAGCAGTTCTTC.

This clone has just one count. At one end the junction does not follow the germline gene, possibly because of a read error. The chain recombines TRBV5-4 with TRBJ1-1; D gene unclear. The length of the CDR3 is 14 residues. CDR1 and CDR2 (germline): SGHNT, YYREEE (reference sequence). The CDR3 loop is CASSPTQKNSEAFF. For the CDR3, the DNA is TGTGCCAGCAGCCCAACGCAGAAGAACAGTGAAGCTTTCTTT.